This TCR beta chain is from a study of glioma-infiltrating T cells after dendritic cell vaccination. Only patients with spare fresh-frozen tumor and over two years of follow-up were included. This clone was recorded once. What it binds is unknown. Study-wide points: Higher TCR clonality did not directly relate to longer survival.

Amplification used 60 V beta primers and 13 J beta primers. TCRdb keeps only in-frame clones here, not all; method: immunoSEQ multiplex PCR. The data contain about 96,000 clones, over 60% of them singletons. The V gene's germline CDR1 is MGHRA and CDR2 YSYEKL. The CDR3 is 15 amino acids. V was clipped by 5 bases and J by 0 bases; unmatched bases: 6. The chain joins TRBV4-1 to TRBJ2-7; 8 bases line up with TRBD1. The origin of this receptor is a human donor with glioblastoma. This material consisted of blood, taken before dendritic cell vaccination. CDR3 protein: CASSVDRGTSYEQYF. DNA of the CDR3: TGCGCCAGCAGCGTCGACAGGGGAACCTCCTACGAGCAGTACTTC.